This TCR beta chain is drawn from a study of blood T cell repertoires in COVID-19. Study in general: Sites in the United States, Italy and Spain provided acute and convalescent COVID-19 samples. Sample material is recorded as cDNA or gDNA derived from T cells, B-cell-depleted T cells, or PBMCs.

Trimming took off 6 bases at V and 1 base at J, with 13 bases between the two ends. Germline values: CDR1 SNHLY, CDR2 FYNNEI. The CDR3 consists of 15 residues. Authors' analysis steps: Amplification with reference gene primers provided the estimates of nucleated cell counts. TCRdb keeps only in-frame clones here, not all; method: immunoSEQ multiplex PCR. V, J and clone size were drawn from that table, and D and trimming were deduced from the DNA. Of roughly 110,000 clones listed, more than 65% are singletons. This clone has only a few counts. The TCR was taken from a man between 45 and 60 years old with acute or convalescent COVID-19. The sample taken for sequencing was peripheral blood. This chain joins TRBV2 and TRBJ1-5, with D unresolved. The DNA for the CDR3 is TGTGCCAGCAGCGACGACACTGGGAGCAATCAGCCCCAGCATTTT. It codes for CASSDDTGSNQPQHF. Complete variable domain (other parts from reference TRBV2 and TRBJ1-5): EPEVTQTPSHQVTQMGQEVILRCVPISNHLYFYWYRQILGQKVEFLVSFYNNEISEKSEIFDDQFSVERPDGSNFTLKIRSTKLEDSAMYFCASSDDTGSNQPQHFGDGTRLSIL.